A single T cell receptor (beta chain) is shown here with its context. As yet, its antigen is unknown. This entry belongs to a study of early T cells in non-severe SARS-CoV-2 infection. Whole-study context: Bulk RNA isolated from unsorted whole blood underwent sequencing; chains were not paired.

Trimming removed 6 bases at V and 1 base at J, with 6 bases between. This CDR3 is 12 amino acids long. CDR1 is MNHEY and CDR2 is SVGEGT in the germline V gene. Study-wide results and caveats: VDJdb matches were skewed toward anti-spike CD8 T cell responses.

Separate cDNA molecules each had unique molecular identifiers attached to them. TCRdb redid the calling of the 5' RACE reads with MiXCR, one entry per CDR3 protein. Of some 80,000 distinct CDR3 sequences listed, around 13% are singletons. The receptor was derived from an adult who was a healthcare worker with PCR-confirmed SARS-CoV-2 infection or an uninfected control (not recorded which). J is TRBJ1-1 and V is TRBV6-2 or TRBV6-3; D not certain. What was sequenced was whole blood. The CDR3: CASRGWNTEAFF. CDR3 DNA sequence: TGTGCCAGCAGGGGATGGAACACTGAAGCTTTCTTT.